This TCR beta chain was captured in a study of blood T cell repertoires in COVID-19 (dated by TCRdb to 2019 to 2021). Regarding the study in general: Samples from collaborators originated in the United States, Italy and Spain and spanned both the acute and convalescent phases of COVID-19. A freely available public database, intended as a resource for researchers studying the immune response to SARS-CoV-2, is where the repertoires were released. The samples were drawn from two sources: the first 160 participants of the ongoing ImmuneRACE study, and 1,200 or so subjects contributed by 6 global collaborators. A de-identified subject ID, COVID-19 status, age in years and sex were almost always included in the sample metadata. Where available, HLA class I and class II types were taken from metadata supplied by the sample provider and were not determined by assay-based typing. The material from the prospective study consisted of cDNA or gDNA derived from T cells, B-cell-depleted T cells, or PBMCs. Deeply sampled blood TCRbeta repertoires from subjects exposed to, actively infected with, or recovered from COVID-19 were included in the dataset. The study at large found these results: The quantity of clinical and demographic metadata differed by source and by participant and was supplied without curation.

About this clone itself: Its cognate antigen has yet to be identified. The sample holds no much larger clone one base away, and base qualities are not on file.

TCRbeta CDR3 regions were amplified from genomic DNA by means of the immunoSEQ Assay, a bias-controlled multiplex PCR. The original pipeline was this. Nucleated cell counts per sample were estimated from amplification of reference gene primers within the assay. Sequence reads were collapsed and filtered to measure the absolute abundance of every unique TCRbeta CDR3 rearrangement. For each sample, productive Simpson clonality was calculated as the square root of Simpson's diversity index across productive rearrangements. Entries here come from immuneACCESS through TCRdb and include only in-frame sequences with V and J called. Some clones fail to appear in such tables; in the studies checked, an unresolved V gene covers under half of the shortfall, and the cause of the remainder is unknown. D and trimming come from the DNA, and the V and J calls and clone size come from that table. This sample has some 290,000 clones in its table, and roughly nine tenths of those were observed once. The ten largest clones represent approximately 12% of the sample.

Trimmed from V: 0 bases; trimmed from J: 5 bases; junction bases lacking a gene match: 10. Per the germline V gene (reference sequence), LNHNV is the CDR1 and YYDKDF is the CDR2. Measured from the cysteine to the phenylalanine, the CDR3 is 18 residues long. The CDR3 DNA has 54 bases and is translated from base 1. At one collaborating source in Seattle, patients were enrolled during active infection and were followed longitudinally through the course of disease. Whole blood was collected in K2EDTA tubes by collaborating institutions according to the institutions' own protocols. Collaborator samples were shipped for TCRbeta analysis as frozen whole blood, isolated PBMCs, or DNA extracted from either sample type.

Recombination joined TRBV15 with TRBJ2-3, and TRBD2 aligns with 11 junction nucleotides. Sequenced input: peripheral blood. The source is a young woman with COVID-19, enrolled during active disease. The CDR3 reads as follows: CATSRDRDSGGARDTQYF. Here is the DNA: TGTGCCACCAGCAGAGATCGGGATAGCGGGGGGGCCAGAGATACGCAGTATTTT.